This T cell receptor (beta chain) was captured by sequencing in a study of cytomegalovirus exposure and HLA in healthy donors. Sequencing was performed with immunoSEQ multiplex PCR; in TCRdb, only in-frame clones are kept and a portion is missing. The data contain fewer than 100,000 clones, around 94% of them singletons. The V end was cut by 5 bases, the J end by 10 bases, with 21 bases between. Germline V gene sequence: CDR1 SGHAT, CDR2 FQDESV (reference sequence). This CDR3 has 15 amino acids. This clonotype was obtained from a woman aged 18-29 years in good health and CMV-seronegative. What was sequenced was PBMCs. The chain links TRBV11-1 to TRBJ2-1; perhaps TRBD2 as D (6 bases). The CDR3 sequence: CASSPRDLAGSEQFF. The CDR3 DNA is TGTGCCAGCAGCCCCCGGGACTTGGCAGGTAGCGAGCAGTTCTTC.